This note documents a single TCR beta chain sequence. Its specificity is unknown. This record comes from a study of early T cells in non-severe SARS-CoV-2 infection. Study-wide context: Bulk RNA from unsorted whole blood was sequenced; chains were unpaired.

General study points: Private and CD4 specificities were missed by VDJdb matching, skewed to anti-spike CD8.

V was clipped by 6 bases and J by 0 bases, with 3 bases between them. The CDR3 is 12 amino acids. The germline gives CDR1 LGHNT, CDR2 FRNRAP. Each single cDNA molecule received a unique molecular identifier. TCRdb ran MiXCR on the 5' RACE reads and lists one entry per CDR3 protein. The repertoire holds 50,000 to 55,000 distinct CDR3 sequences, with approximately 9.4% as singletons. This chain uses TRBV12-5 with TRBJ1-3; D not resolved. The source material was whole blood. This receptor was taken from an adult who was a healthcare worker with PCR-confirmed SARS-CoV-2 infection or an uninfected control (not recorded which). The CDR3 is CASGLSGNTIYF. For the CDR3, the DNA is TGTGCTAGTGGGCTCTCTGGAAACACCATATATTTT.